The clone carrying this T cell receptor (beta chain) showed up just a few times. The sample comes from a study of patients and donors after allogeneic stem cell transplantation. CDR1 is KGHSH and CDR2 is LQKENI in the germline V gene. The CDR3 is 12 residues long. V was trimmed by 4 bases and J by 5 bases, leaving 8 bases between them. TCRdb reanalysed the RT-PCR reads using MiXCR and keeps one entry per CDR3 protein. The sample includes 70,000 to 100,000 distinct CDR3 sequences, 5% of them seen just once. Sequences were obtained from blood, either unsorted or a sorted T cell fraction (not recorded which). The chain recombines TRBV18 with TRBJ1-2; D is uncertain. The receptor was isolated from a human donor who was either an allogeneic HSCT recipient or a stem cell or donor lymphocyte infusion donor (not recorded which). It is not recorded whose cells these are; they may come from a transplant donor. The CDR3, as DNA: TGTGCCAGCTCACGTGTGGATTATGGCTACACCTTC. It yields the protein CASSRVDYGYTF.